What follows are 32 T cell receptor beta chains derived from one specimen sequenced in a study of blood T cell repertoires in COVID-19. Produced via immunoSEQ multiplex PCR; TCRdb's table is partial and in-frame only. This table holds under 65,000 clones, about nine tenths found once. Sequenced sample: peripheral blood. The receptors were gathered from a woman of 80 years or more with COVID-19, enrolled during active disease.

The J gene is TRBJ2-2, the V gene TRBV30, with unresolved D. The CDR3 sequence is 12 residues long. Germline V gives CDR1 GTSNPN, CDR2 SVGIG (reference sequence). With 2 bases removed from V and 6 bases from J, the gap between germline ends came to 7 bases. DNA for the CDR3: TGTGCCTGGAGTTCCCTATCCGGGGAGCTGTTTTTT. Amino acid sequence: CAWSSLSGELFF.

The V call is TRBV2, the J call TRBJ2-2, with D perhaps matching TRBD2 (6 bases). V dropped 6 bases and J dropped 2 bases, with 13 bases sitting between them. Germline V gene data show CDR1 as SNHLY and CDR2 as FYNNEI. CDR3 length: 15 amino acids. CDR3 amino acids: CASSPRDSNTGELFF. CDR3 in DNA: TGTGCCAGCAGCCCCCGGGACTCTAACACCGGGGAGCTGTTTTTT.

The V and J genes are TRBV18 and TRBJ2-7; D perhaps matches TRBD1 (5 bases). Germline CDR1 and CDR2: KGHSH and LQKENI. Trimming left V 2 bases short and J 10 bases short, with 12 bases between. This CDR3 is 12 amino acids long. The DNA of the CDR3 is TGTGCCAGCTCACCAGCAGGGTTAGAACAGTACTTC. Translating gives CASSPAGLEQYF.

The chain joins TRBV14 to TRBJ2-5; 11 nucleotides match TRBD2. CDR1 SGHDN and CDR2 FVKESK come from the germline V gene. This CDR3 contains 15 residues. J lost 4 bases, V lost 5 bases, and 6 bases had no gene match. CDR3 residues: CASSTTSGGVETQYF. In DNA, the CDR3 is TGTGCCAGCAGCACTACTAGCGGGGGTGTAGAGACCCAGTACTTC.

This clone was detected a few times. The CDR3: CASSPEVAGELFF. The CDR3 bases are TGTGCCAGCAGCCCAGAGGTGGCCGGGGAGCTGTTTTTT. The J gene is TRBJ2-2, the V gene TRBV2, with D unclear. Germline lookup yields CDR1 SNHLY and CDR2 FYNNEI. Between the trimmed V and J ends, which lost 6 bases and 6 bases, there was a span of 11 bases. The CDR3 covers 13 residues.

The rearrangement links TRBV6-5 to TRBJ1-2; 7 bases are a match to TRBD1. Trimming cost V 2 bases and J 2 bases; bases outside gene matches: 8. This CDR3 contains 16 residues. The germline CDR1 and CDR2 sequences are MNHEY and SVGAGI. CDR3 nucleotides: TGTGCCAGCAGTTACAGGTGGACAGGACCCAACTATGGCTACACCTTC. Translation gives CASSYRWTGPNYGYTF.

The chain is built from TRBV19 and TRBJ2-5; a possible D gene is TRBD1 (5 bases). Deletions cut 4 bases from V and 7 bases from J, with 13 bases between. This CDR3 has 13 residues. The germline CDR1 and CDR2 sequences are LNHDA and SQIVND (reference sequence). CDR3 protein: CASSNDRAGTQYF. The DNA for the CDR3 is TGTGCCAGTAGTAACGACAGAGCCGGGACCCAGTACTTC.

The chain carries TRBV6-6 and TRBJ1-1; a possible D gene is TRBD1 (6 bases). The V end lost 4 bases, the J end lost 1 base, and 10 bases lay between the germline ends. This CDR3 is 14 amino acids long. Germline V gene data show CDR1 as MNHNY and CDR2 as SVGAGI (reference sequence). DNA for the CDR3: TGTGCCAGCAGTTCCACCAGGGGGAACACTGAAGCTTTCTTT. Translation gives CASSSTRGNTEAFF.

This sequence joins TRBV14 and TRBJ2-7, with D perhaps matching TRBD1 (5 bases). CDR1 is SGHDN, CDR2 FVKESK, per germline. This CDR3 spans 11 amino acids. V was clipped by 3 bases and J by 7 bases, with 7 bases between them. The CDR3 sequence is CASSHRGEQYF. Here the CDR3 DNA reads TGTGCCAGCAGCCATAGGGGTGAGCAGTACTTC.

V is TRBV18 and J is TRBJ2-3; a weak D match, TRBD2 (5 bases). Germline V gene sequence: CDR1 KGHSH, CDR2 LQKENI. The V end lost 4 bases, the J end lost 10 bases, and 18 bases lay between the germline ends. CDR3 length equals 14 residues. Here the CDR3 DNA reads TGTGCCAGCTCACTGGACTGGCTTGGTGGGGCGCAGTATTTT. Residues: CASSLDWLGGAQYF.

The chain links TRBV5-1 to TRBJ2-5; possibly TRBD1 for D (5 bases). V lost 2 bases, J lost 5 bases, and 13 bases lay in between. The CDR3 extends over 14 amino acids. Germline V gives CDR1 SGHRS, CDR2 YFSETQ. This CDR3 is CASSLLTVRETQYF. The CDR3 coding sequence is TGCGCCAGCAGCTTATTGACAGTCCGGGAGACCCAGTACTTC.

This chain joins TRBV6-1 and TRBJ2-5; 7 bases line up with TRBD2. The junction had 8 bases not matched to a gene; V was cut back by 2 bases and J by 5 bases. Germline V lookup: CDR1 MNHNS, CDR2 SASEGT. The CDR3 length is 15 residues. The CDR3 protein is CASSESRGEWETQYF. CDR3 in DNA: TGTGCCAGCAGTGAAAGTCGGGGGGAATGGGAGACCCAGTACTTC.

This clone was observed a few times. The chain has TRBV4-1 and TRBJ1-4, with 9 nucleotides matching TRBD1. V shed 3 bases and J 8 bases; nucleotides not matched to a gene: 7. Germline loops: CDR1 MGHRA, CDR2 YSYEKL. The CDR3 totals 15 residues. CDR3 nucleotides: TGCGCCAGCAGCCATCCGGGACAGGGCGGGGAAAAACTGTTTTTT. Protein sequence: CASSHPGQGGEKLFF.

The chain joins TRBV6-5 to TRBJ1-6, with 7 bases aligning to TRBD1. Trimming removed 6 bases from V and 7 bases from J; junction bases left unmatched: 6. The CDR3 loop spans 14 amino acids. Per germline, CDR1 MNHEY and CDR2 SVGAGI. CDR3 bases: TGTGCCAGCAGCAAAGGAGGGGGCAATTCACCCCTCCACTTT. Its protein is CASSKGGGNSPLHF.

The chain links TRBV2 to TRBJ1-5; D uncertain. The germline gives CDR1 SNHLY, CDR2 FYNNEI. This CDR3 has 15 amino acids. V lost 2 bases to trimming and J lost 7 bases, with 15 bases between them. CDR3 bases: TGTGCCAGCAGTGAAAACCCTCGCACCCGGCAGCCCCAGCATTTT. Protein: CASSENPRTRQPQHF.

The V gene is TRBV10-2, the J gene TRBJ2-7; 8 nucleotides line up with TRBD1. With V trimmed by 6 bases and J by 2 bases, 3 bases remained unmatched. Germline V gene data show CDR1 as WSHSY and CDR2 as SAAADI. The CDR3 runs 13 residues. CDR3 region: CASRGGQAYEQYF. CDR3 nucleotides: TGCGCCAGCAGGGGGGGACAGGCCTACGAGCAGTACTTC.

CDR3 loop: CASSTGRGITQYF. As DNA, the CDR3 is TGTGCCAGCAGCACCGGCAGGGGGATTACCCAGTACTTC. This chain joins TRBV11-2 and TRBJ2-5; 7 bases are a match to TRBD1. The CDR3 covers 13 residues. Germline V gives CDR1 SGHAT, CDR2 FQNNGV. V shed 5 bases, J shed 8 bases, and the junction held 8 bases outside the gene matches.

V gene TRBV7-3 combines with J gene TRBJ2-1, with 10 nucleotides matching TRBD1. The CDR3 sequence is 15 residues long. Germline CDR1 and CDR2: SGHTA and FQGTGA. The J segment lost 6 bases and the V segment lost 3 bases, leaving 5 bases of the junction unmatched. This CDR3 is CASSFRQGAGNEQFF. DNA of the CDR3: TGTGCCAGCAGCTTTCGACAGGGGGCGGGCAATGAGCAGTTCTTC.

V is TRBV7-2 and J is TRBJ2-1; 10 bases are a match to TRBD2. The CDR3 is made up of 16 amino acids. V gave up 6 bases and J gave up 4 bases; unmatched junction bases: 9. Germline CDR1 reads SGHTA; CDR2 reads FQGNSA. The CDR3 protein is CASSSAAGGPYNEQFF. CDR3 DNA sequence: TGTGCCAGCAGTTCCGCAGCGGGGGGGCCATACAATGAGCAGTTCTTC.

The chain carries TRBV21-1 and TRBJ1-6; the table gives TRBD1 as D, unverified against the DNA. TRBV21-1 is flagged as a pseudogene. The CDR3 spans 14 residues. The CDR3 loop is CASTCGRGHSPLHF. The CDR3 coding sequence is TGTGCCAGCACATGCGGCAGGGGCCATTCACCCCTCCACTTT.

This chain joins TRBV6-4 and TRBJ1-5; D is unresolved. The CDR3 is 13 amino acids. The ends were cut back, 4 bases at V and 4 bases at J, with 8 bases in the middle. CDR1 is MRHNA and CDR2 is SNTAGT in the germline V gene. CDR3 bases: TGTGCCAGCAGTGCTTCGGGGAATCAGCCCCAGCATTTT. Translation gives CASSASGNQPQHF.

The chain combines TRBV5-1 with TRBJ2-4, with 8 bases lining up with TRBD1. CDR1 and CDR2 (germline): SGHRS, YFSETQ. CDR3 length: 17 residues. J gave up 0 bases and V 0 bases, and 5 bases lay outside the gene matches. For the CDR3, the DNA is TGCGCCAGCAGCTTGGCCGGACAGGGAGAAGCCAAAAACATTCAGTACTTC. It encodes CASSLAGQGEAKNIQYF. The entire variable domain, with the rest obtained from reference TRBV5-1 and TRBJ2-4, is as follows: KAGVTQTPRYLIKTRGQQVTLSCSPISGHRSVSWYQQTPGQGLQFLFEYFSETQRNKGNFPGRFSGRQFSNSRSEMNVSTLELGDSALYLCASSLAGQGEAKNIQYFGAGTRLSVL.

The chain is built from TRBV6-5 and TRBJ1-1, with 7 bases fitting TRBD1. Trimming took 5 bases from V and 7 from J; bases not matched to a gene: 1. The length of the CDR3 is 11 residues. The germline V gene has CDR1 MNHEY and CDR2 SVGAGI. The CDR3 spells CASSQGGEAFF. The CDR3 region has the DNA TGTGCCAGCAGTCAGGGGGGTGAAGCTTTCTTT.

The chain recombines TRBV5-6 with TRBJ1-2; D possibly corresponds to TRBD1 (5 bases). The CDR3 has 17 residues. V gave up 4 bases and J gave up 0 bases, with 19 bases separating them. Germline CDR1 SGHDT, CDR2 YYEEEE. The CDR3 bases are TGTGCCAGCAGCCAACTACAGACAGATTTTACTAACTATGGCTACACCTTC. Protein: CASSQLQTDFTNYGYTF.

This chain joins TRBV5-1 and TRBJ2-2; 7 bases fit TRBD1. V dropped 6 bases and J dropped 4; count of bases not matched to a gene: 9. Germline V CDR1 and CDR2: SGHRS, YFSETQ. CDR3 length: 15 residues. Written as DNA, the CDR3 is TGCGCCAGCATTGACGACAGGGCGGCCACCGGGGAGCTGTTTTTT. Translated, it gives CASIDDRAATGELFF.

The chain uses TRBV15 and TRBJ2-5, with D perhaps TRBD1 (6 bases). CDR3 length: 15 amino acids. V was shortened by 0 bases and J by 2 bases, with 10 bases between the two germline ends. Looked up from germline, CDR1 is LNHNV and CDR2 is YYDKDF (reference sequence). The CDR3 DNA is TGTGCCACCAGCAGAGACGCGACAGGACAAGAGACCCAGTACTTC. Translating it yields CATSRDATGQETQYF.

The J gene is TRBJ2-5, the V gene TRBV6-1; 11 nucleotides line up with TRBD2. CDR1 and CDR2 (germline): MNHNS, SASEGT. V was pared by 4 bases and J by 1 base, with 5 bases of the junction left unmatched. The CDR3 has 16 amino acids. The CDR3 sequence: CASSVASGGSQETQYF. For the CDR3, the DNA is TGTGCCAGCAGTGTGGCTAGCGGGGGGAGCCAAGAGACCCAGTACTTC.

The gene calls are TRBV9 and TRBJ2-3; D remains ambiguous. V was shortened by 2 bases and J by 0 bases, with 7 bases between the two germline ends. Germline V CDR1 and CDR2: SGDLS, YYNGEE. The CDR3 contains 14 residues. The CDR3 is CASSVDTSTDTQYF. In DNA form, the CDR3 reads TGTGCCAGCAGCGTCGACACTAGCACAGATACGCAGTATTTT.

This clone was seen once. The chain recombines TRBV2 with TRBJ2-7; 7 positions agree with TRBD2. Trimming took 8 bases from V and 0 from J; bases not matched to a gene: 7. Per the germline V gene, CDR1 is SNHLY and CDR2 is FYNNEI. This CDR3 region has 14 residues. The CDR3 sequence is CASATSLGSYEQYF. CDR3 coding DNA: TGTGCCAGCGCGACTAGCCTCGGCTCCTACGAGCAGTACTTC.

The chain is built from TRBV6-6 and TRBJ1-1; TRBD1 agrees at 8 bases. In germline, CDR1 is MNHNY, CDR2 SVGAGI (reference sequence). The CDR3 loop spans 16 amino acids. V was clipped by 6 bases and J by 1 base; unmatched bases: 10. CDR3 loop: CASSAATGGGNTEAFF. CDR3 sequence (DNA): TGTGCCAGCAGCGCGGCCACAGGGGGGGGGAACACTGAAGCTTTCTTT.

The V call is TRBV11-2, the J call TRBJ2-7, with 10 positions matching TRBD1. Germline V gene data show CDR1 as SGHAT and CDR2 as FQNNGV. The V and J ends lost 5 bases and 5 bases, in that order; junction bases with no gene match: 9. This CDR3 comprises 15 residues. The CDR3 loop is CASSLRQGAFNEQYF. In DNA, the CDR3 is TGTGCCAGCAGCCTCCGACAGGGGGCATTTAACGAGCAGTACTTC.

In DNA, the CDR3 is TGTGCCAGCAGCAAAGGACAGGGGGCCTACGAGCAGTACTTC. It yields the protein CASSKGQGAYEQYF. The rearrangement uses TRBV3-1 (or the pseudogene TRBV3-2) and TRBJ2-7; 10 bases are shared with TRBD1. Germline CDR1 LGHDT, CDR2 YNNKEL (reference sequence). V lost 5 bases, J lost 2 bases, and 3 bases stayed unmatched. This CDR3 is built from 14 residues.